These 8 T cell receptor beta chains were sequenced from one sample in a study of naive and memory T cell subsets. Two oligonucleotides, mixed equimolar, formed the beta constant-region primer covering TRBC1 and TRBC2. The ligated cDNA underwent four PCR rounds using SP2 and nested alpha and beta constant-region primers. TCRdb reprocessed the UMI-ligation and nested PCR reads with MiXCR, giving one entry per CDR3 protein. The repertoire has 90,000 to 120,000 distinct CDR3 sequences, about 14% of them found once; the top ten carry 2.8%. For these TCRs, the target antigens are not known. Study observations and caveats: Especially in CD8 cells, naive repertoires contained a few larger clonotypes, possibly CD45RA-re-expressing memory cells.

Sample: naive CD8+ T cells from blood. Receptor source: a human donor in good health.

The V call is TRBV20-1, the J call TRBJ1-1; the D gene is possibly TRBD1 (6 bases). Germline V gives CDR1 DFQATT, CDR2 SNEGSKA (reference sequence). This CDR3 region has 13 residues. Trimming took 0 bases from V and 4 from J, leaving 9 bases between them. CDR3: CSAREAGVTEAFF. CDR3 nucleotide sequence: TGCAGTGCTAGAGAGGCAGGGGTCACTGAAGCTTTCTTT.

This clonotype came up a few times. The chain carries TRBV13 and TRBJ2-7, with D possibly matching TRBD2 (5 bases). CDR3 length: 16 amino acids. Trimming cost V 0 bases and J 5 bases, with 17 bases left between them. The germline V gene has CDR1 PRHDT and CDR2 FYEKMQ (reference sequence). CDR3 region: CASSLGLVGLFNEQYF. CDR3 sequence (DNA): TGTGCCAGCAGCTTAGGACTAGTCGGACTGTTCAACGAGCAGTACTTC.

This clonotype appeared many times. V gene TRBV14 combines with J gene TRBJ1-2; weak D call: TRBD1 (5 bases). Per the germline V gene, CDR1 is SGHDN and CDR2 is FVKESK. The length of the CDR3 is 19 residues. Between the trimmed V and J ends, which lost 0 bases and 2 bases, there was a span of 22 bases. CDR3 in DNA: TGTGCCAGCAGCCAAGATAGGATTGTGGGGGAGACCTTCAACTATGGCTACACCTTC. It yields the protein CASSQDRIVGETFNYGYTF.

This clonotype was observed a few times. The V and J genes are TRBV7-6 and TRBJ1-2; D call uncertain. The CDR3 contains 13 residues. Germline V lookup: CDR1 SGHVS, CDR2 FNYEAQ. V was clipped by 6 bases and J by 6 bases, with 14 bases between them. CDR3 sequence: CASRSTWEDGYTF. The CDR3 bases are TGTGCCAGCAGATCGACCTGGGAGGATGGCTACACCTTC.

The chain couples TRBV18 to TRBJ2-3; D is perhaps TRBD1 (5 bases). Deletions cut 3 bases from V and 3 bases from J, with 13 bases between. The CDR3 is 15 amino acids. CDR1 and CDR2 (germline): KGHSH, LQKENI. The CDR3 spells CASSPPFRQTDTQYF. DNA for the CDR3: TGTGCCAGCTCACCCCCATTTCGACAGACAGATACGCAGTATTTT.

This clonotype was detected a few times. The CDR3 nucleotides read TGTGCCAGCACCGAGGGAACAGGGTGGAATTACAATGAGCAGTTCTTC. It is translated as CASTEGTGWNYNEQFF. This chain uses TRBV28 with TRBJ2-1; possible D gene TRBD1, 6 bases. V was shortened by 7 bases and J by 4 bases, with 20 bases between the two germline ends. The germline V gene encodes CDR1 MDHEN and CDR2 SYDVKM. This CDR3 is 16 amino acids long.

A few counts support this clonotype. This chain connects TRBV6-6 to TRBJ2-1; 13 bases match TRBD2. Trimming removed 6 bases from V and 3 bases from J; junction bases left unmatched: 11. The germline gives CDR1 MNHNY, CDR2 SVGAGI (reference sequence). The CDR3 has 18 residues. The CDR3 DNA reads as TGTGCCAGCAGCCTCACTAGCGGGAGGGGGGCCCTCTACAATGAGCAGTTCTTC. It translates to CASSLTSGRGALYNEQFF.

Regarding this clonotype: The CDR3 carries no conserved terminal phenylalanine or tryptophan, so it likely arises from a read error. The rearrangement joins TRBV20-1 to TRBJ2-1; possibly TRBD2 for D (5 bases). CDR3 size: 19 residues. Germline V CDR1 and CDR2: DFQATT, SNEGSKA (reference sequence). V dropped 6 bases and J dropped 5 bases, with 32 bases sitting between them. Here the CDR3 reads CSAFAPFETVASRDNEQFS. For the CDR3, the DNA is TGCAGTGCCTTCGCCCCTTTTGAGACGGTAGCTTCGAGGGACAATGAGCAGTTCTCC.